This TCR beta chain was retrieved from a study of T cells in Graves' hyperthyroidism and ophthalmopathy. Looking at the study overall: Upon initial diagnosis and before any treatment, peripheral blood was collected.

Amplified TCR beta CDR3 regions derived from RNA transcripts. The HTBI primer set drove a first-round RT-PCR of the TCR CDR3. TCRdb re-derived calls from the multiplex PCR reads in MiXCR, one entry per CDR3 protein. The sample lists more than 250,000 distinct CDR3 sequences, 13% to 15% occurring once. This clonotype turned up a few times. Those with hyperthyroidism were 18 to 65 years old, newly diagnosed, and ill for under 2 months. Per the germline V gene, CDR1 is LNHDA and CDR2 is SQIVND (reference sequence). CDR3 size: 14 residues. V gave up 6 bases and J gave up 6 bases; unmatched junction bases: 10.

This TCR derives from a woman in her forties or fifties with Graves' hyperthyroidism that later progressed to Graves' ophthalmopathy. V is TRBV19 and J is TRBJ1-1, with 7 bases matching TRBD1. Specimen: blood. The CDR3 spells CASRSGQPGSEAFF. CDR3 DNA: TGTGCCAGTAGGTCGGGACAGCCGGGGTCTGAAGCTTTCTTT.